These 5 T cell receptor beta chains were all obtained from the same sample, sequenced in a study of OX40 agonist ivuxolimab in advanced cancers. Repertoires were generated with immunoSEQ multiplex PCR, while TCRdb's copy carries only in-frame clones and drops some. The table lists 20,000 to 25,000 clones, around four fifths of them singletons. The sequencing used CD4+ or CD8+ T cells sorted from blood, collected in a trial of the OX40 agonist ivuxolimab. Every receptor here comes from an adult with an advanced solid tumor such as melanoma, head and neck, liver or kidney cancer.

This chain joins TRBV6-5 and TRBJ2-3; D remains ambiguous. V was cut by 0 bases and J by 2 bases, with 6 bases left in between. Germline-derived CDR1 and CDR2 are MNHEY and SVGAGI. This CDR3 comprises 14 residues. The CDR3 loop reads CASSYSSTTDTQYF. In DNA form, the CDR3 reads TGTGCCAGCAGTTACTCGTCGACCACAGATACGCAGTATTTT.

V usage is TRBV5-1 and J usage is TRBJ1-1; 8 bases align to TRBD1. This CDR3 region has 15 residues. Germline CDR1 is SGHRS and CDR2 is YFSETQ. The J segment lost 1 base and the V segment lost 4 bases, leaving 6 bases of the junction unmatched. CDR3 in amino acids: CASSPGTGANTEAFF. The CDR3 DNA follows: TGCGCCAGCAGCCCCGGGACAGGAGCGAACACTGAAGCTTTCTTT.

This clone has a handful of counts. This rearrangement joins TRBV5-4 to TRBJ1-3, with 8 positions matching TRBD1. Germline loops: CDR1 SGHNT, CDR2 YYREEE (reference sequence). The CDR3 covers 15 residues. Trimming removed 1 base from V and 4 bases from J; junction bases left unmatched: 4. This chain's CDR3 is CASSLSGGGGNTIYF. CDR3 nucleotides: TGTGCCAGCAGCTTGTCAGGGGGCGGGGGAAACACCATATATTTT.

This clone showed up just once. This rearrangement joins TRBV27 to TRBJ2-7, with no clear D. Trimming pared 2 bases from V and 0 bases from J, leaving 8 bases between. The V gene's germline CDR1 is MNHEY and CDR2 SMNVEV (reference sequence). The CDR3 length is 14 residues. This chain's CDR3 is CASSLESYSYEQYF. In DNA, the CDR3 is TGTGCCAGCAGTTTAGAGTCCTACTCCTACGAGCAGTACTTC.

The V gene is TRBV9, the J gene TRBJ1-1; a weak D match, TRBD1 (5 bases). The germline V and J ends were trimmed by 3 bases and 5 bases, with 17 bases remaining between them. CDR1 and CDR2 (germline): SGDLS, YYNGEE. This CDR3 spans 15 amino acids. The CDR3: CASSAPTQGGTEAFF. In nucleotides, the CDR3 is TGTGCCAGCAGCGCGCCTACTCAGGGTGGGACTGAAGCTTTCTTT.